These 14 T cell receptor beta chains were sequenced from one sample in a study of somatic mutations in cytotoxic T cells in rheumatoid arthritis (dated by TCRdb to 2016 to 2017). Libraries were built with the immunoSEQ multiplex PCR assay. TCRdb took this table from immuneACCESS and kept in-frame rearrangements with V and J called. Such tables lack part of the clones; where checked against another copy, unresolved V genes explain under half of the gap, and the rest is unexplained. This sample gives roughly 16,000 clones in total; about four fifths of them show up just once. Of the sample, more than 15% is held by the ten largest clones. Sequencing was performed on CD8+ T cells sorted from blood. The receptor set was obtained from a woman between 45 and 65 years old with rheumatoid arthritis.

This clone came up a few times. The chain employs TRBV6-5 and TRBJ1-1; D perhaps matches TRBD1 (5 bases). V dropped 6 bases and J dropped 2 bases, with 16 bases sitting between them. CDR1 and CDR2 (germline): MNHEY, SVGAGI. CDR3 length: 15 residues. CDR3 coding DNA: TGTGCCAGCAGGGGACGGGAGGGGCCTAACACTGAAGCTTTCTTT. This encodes CASRGREGPNTEAFF.

CDR3 in DNA: TGTGCCAGCAGTCAAACTAGCGGGGGGGCCTTTAGAGATACGCAGTATTTT. Translating gives CASSQTSGGAFRDTQYF. The chain links TRBV9 to TRBJ2-3; 13 nucleotides match TRBD2. CDR1 and CDR2 from the germline V gene are SGDLS and YYNGEE. The CDR3 is 17 amino acids. J gave up 5 bases and V 5 bases, and 11 bases lay outside the gene matches.

The genes are TRBV5-6 and TRBJ2-3, with 7 bases aligning to TRBD1. Germline CDR1 SGHDT, CDR2 YYEEEE. This CDR3 has 14 residues. V dropped 3 bases and J dropped 1; count of bases not matched to a gene: 2. The CDR3 is CASSSGTGTDTQYF. The CDR3 bases are TGTGCCAGCAGCTCCGGGACAGGCACAGATACGCAGTATTTT.

There are a few counts of this clone. Its ends do not fully match the called genes, so a read error is possible. V and J are TRBV7-7 and TRBJ2-1, with 10 positions matching TRBD2. Looked up from germline, CDR1 is SSHAT and CDR2 is FNYEAQ (reference sequence). The CDR3 contains 16 residues. The CDR3, as DNA: TGTGCTAGCAGCTTAGGAAGGTCTAGCGGGAGCAATGAGCAGTTCTTC. Amino acids: CASSLGRSSGSNEQFF. Filled out from reference TRBV7-7 and TRBJ2-1, the complete variable domain reads GAGVSQSPRYKVTKRGQDVTLRCDPISSHATLYWYQQALGQGPEFLTYFNYEAQPDKSGLPSDRFSAERPEGSISTLTIQRTEQRDSAMYRCASSLGRSSGSNEQFFGPGTRLTVL.

The chain joins TRBV11-2 to TRBJ2-2; D gene uncertain. The CDR3 is made up of 13 amino acids. CDR1 SGHAT and CDR2 FQNNGV come from the germline V gene. Trimming pared 2 bases from V and 3 bases from J, leaving 4 bases between. The CDR3 sequence: CASSLMDTGELFF. CDR3 DNA: TGTGCCAGCAGCTTAATGGACACCGGGGAGCTGTTTTTT. The whole variable domain, filled in from reference TRBV11-2 and TRBJ2-2, reads EAGVAQSPRYKIIEKRQSVAFWCNPISGHATLYWYQQILGQGPKLLIQFQNNGVVDDSQLPKDRFSAERLKGVDSTLKIQPAKLEDSAVYLCASSLMDTGELFFGEGSRLTVL.

The CDR3 sequence: CASSDEDRGPGNTIYF. CDR3 sequence (DNA): TGCGCCAGCAGTGATGAGGACAGGGGGCCCGGAAACACCATATATTTT. The V call is TRBV10-2, the J call TRBJ1-3; 11 bases are shared with TRBD1. The trim removed 3 bases at V and 4 bases at J, leaving 5 bases unmatched. Per the germline V gene, CDR1 is WSHSY and CDR2 is SAAADI. The CDR3 spans 16 residues.

The chain couples TRBV7-8 to TRBJ2-1; D is perhaps TRBD2 (5 bases). Looked up from germline, CDR1 is SGHVS and CDR2 is FQNEAQ. This CDR3 contains 15 residues. Deletions cut 1 base from V and 10 bases from J, with 17 bases between. In DNA form, the CDR3 reads TGTGCCAGCAGCTTAGTAAGGCTAGCCCTTGGGGAGCAGTTCTTC. This sequence encodes CASSLVRLALGEQFF.

The rearrangement joins TRBV5-6 to TRBJ2-7; D is perhaps TRBD1 (6 bases). The CDR3 extends over 15 amino acids. V gave up 0 bases and J gave up 4 bases, with 14 bases separating them. CDR1 and CDR2 from the germline V gene are SGHDT and YYEEEE. Here the CDR3 reads CASSLGDKYLYEQYF. The CDR3 DNA reads TGTGCCAGCAGCTTGGGGGACAAATACCTTTACGAGCAGTACTTC.

A word on this clone: One end of the junction fails to match germline, which may point to a read error. The V call is TRBV7-8, the J call TRBJ2-1; D is unresolved. Per germline, CDR1 SGHVS and CDR2 FQNEAQ. This CDR3 is built from 14 residues. CDR3 nucleotide sequence: TGTGCCAGCAGCCCGCGTGATAACGACTGGAGTGGGGTCTTC. It codes for CASSPRDNDWSGVF.

The chain has TRBV6-1 and TRBJ2-2, with D hard to call. The V gene lost 4 bases and the J gene lost 5 bases, with 8 bases spanning the gap. Germline lookup yields CDR1 MNHNS and CDR2 SASEGT. This CDR3 contains 13 residues. As DNA, the CDR3 is TGTGCCAGCAGTGCAACAACAACCGGGGAGCTGTTTTTT. Its protein product is CASSATTTGELFF.

This clone has just one count. The chain employs TRBV11-1 and TRBJ2-5; D not certain. Germline V gives CDR1 SGHAT, CDR2 FQDESV (reference sequence). This CDR3 is built from 14 residues. V shed 1 base and J shed 4 bases, with 10 bases lying between them. CDR3 amino acids: CASSLEGSGETQYF. CDR3 nucleotide sequence: TGTGCCAGCAGCTTAGAAGGGTCGGGAGAGACCCAGTACTTC.

The chain carries TRBV15 and TRBJ1-1, with D maybe TRBD1 (6 bases). Trimming stripped 2 bases from V and 5 bases from J, with 18 bases between. The CDR3 loop spans 16 amino acids. CDR1 is LNHNV, CDR2 YYDKDF, per germline (reference sequence). CDR3 bases: TGTGCCACCAGCAGACCCCTGAGGGGGGGCGAGACTGAAGCTTTCTTT. This gives the protein CATSRPLRGGETEAFF.

The chain combines TRBV11-2 with TRBJ2-7; D remains unclear. This CDR3 region has 10 residues. The ends were cut back, 1 base at V and 7 bases at J, with 2 bases in the middle. Germline CDR1 and CDR2: SGHAT and FQNNGV. CDR3 bases: TGTGCCAGCAGCTTAGGGGAGCAGTACTTC. This encodes CASSLGEQYF.

The chain couples TRBV6-5 to TRBJ2-2; D not resolved. Per germline, CDR1 MNHEY and CDR2 SVGAGI. V was pared by 2 bases and J by 1 base, with 2 bases between. The CDR3 spans 13 residues. CDR3 nucleotides: TGTGCCAGCAGTTACGTGAACACCGGGGAGCTGTTTTTT. Translating it yields CASSYVNTGELFF.